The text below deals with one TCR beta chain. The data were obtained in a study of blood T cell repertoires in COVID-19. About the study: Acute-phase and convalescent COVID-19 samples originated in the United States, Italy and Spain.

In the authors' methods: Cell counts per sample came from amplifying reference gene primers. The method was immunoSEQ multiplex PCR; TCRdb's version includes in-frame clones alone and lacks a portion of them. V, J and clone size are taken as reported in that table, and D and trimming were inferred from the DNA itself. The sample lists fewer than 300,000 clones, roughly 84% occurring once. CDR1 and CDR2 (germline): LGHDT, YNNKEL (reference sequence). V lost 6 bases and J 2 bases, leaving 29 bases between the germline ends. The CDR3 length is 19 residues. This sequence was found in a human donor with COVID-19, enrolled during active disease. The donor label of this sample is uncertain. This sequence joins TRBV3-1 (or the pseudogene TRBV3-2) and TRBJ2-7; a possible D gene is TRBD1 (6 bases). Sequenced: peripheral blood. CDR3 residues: CASSPWGTRQDSSPYEQYF. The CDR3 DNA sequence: TGTGCCAGCAGTCCCTGGGGAACTAGACAGGACTCGTCCCCCTACGAGCAGTACTTC.